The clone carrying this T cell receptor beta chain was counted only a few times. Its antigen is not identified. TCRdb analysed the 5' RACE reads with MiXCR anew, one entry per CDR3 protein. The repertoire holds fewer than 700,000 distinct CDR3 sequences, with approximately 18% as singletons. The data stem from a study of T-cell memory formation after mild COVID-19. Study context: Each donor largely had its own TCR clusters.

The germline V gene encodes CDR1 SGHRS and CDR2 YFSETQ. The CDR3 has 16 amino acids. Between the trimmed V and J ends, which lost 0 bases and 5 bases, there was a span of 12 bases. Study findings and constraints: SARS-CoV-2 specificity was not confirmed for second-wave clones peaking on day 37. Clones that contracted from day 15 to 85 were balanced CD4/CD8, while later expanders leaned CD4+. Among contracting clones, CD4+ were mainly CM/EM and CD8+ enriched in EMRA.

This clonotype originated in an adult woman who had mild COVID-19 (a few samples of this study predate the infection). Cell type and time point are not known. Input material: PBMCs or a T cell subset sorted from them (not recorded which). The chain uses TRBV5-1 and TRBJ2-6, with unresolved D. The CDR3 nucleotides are TGCGCCAGCAGCTTGGGGACCGTCGGCTGGGCCAACGTCCTGACTTTC. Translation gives CASSLGTVGWANVLTF.